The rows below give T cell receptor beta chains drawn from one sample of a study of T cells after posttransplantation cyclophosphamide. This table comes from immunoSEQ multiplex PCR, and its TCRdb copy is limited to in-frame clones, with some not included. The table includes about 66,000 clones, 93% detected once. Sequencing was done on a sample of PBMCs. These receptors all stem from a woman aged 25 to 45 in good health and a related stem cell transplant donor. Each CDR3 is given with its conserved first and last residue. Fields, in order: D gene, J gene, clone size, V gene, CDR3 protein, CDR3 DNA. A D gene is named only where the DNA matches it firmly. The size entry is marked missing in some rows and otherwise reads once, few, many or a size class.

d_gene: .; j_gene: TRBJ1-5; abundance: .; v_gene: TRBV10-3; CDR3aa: CAISAGSGNQPQHF; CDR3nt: TGTGCCATCAGTGCAGGGTCCGGCAATCAGCCCCAGCATTTT
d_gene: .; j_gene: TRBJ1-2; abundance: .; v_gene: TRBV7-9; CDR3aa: CASSLALYRGYGYTF; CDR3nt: TGTGCCAGCAGCTTAGCGTTATATCGTGGGTATGGCTACACCTTC
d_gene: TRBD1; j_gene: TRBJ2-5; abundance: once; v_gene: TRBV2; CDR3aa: CASSGQGLRETQYF; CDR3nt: TGTGCCAGCAGTGGACAGGGGCTCCGTGAGACCCAGTACTTC
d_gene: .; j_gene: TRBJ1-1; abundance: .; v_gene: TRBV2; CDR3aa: CASRELDTPLNTEAFF; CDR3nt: TGTGCCAGCAGAGAGCTAGATACACCCTTGAACACTGAAGCTTTCTTT
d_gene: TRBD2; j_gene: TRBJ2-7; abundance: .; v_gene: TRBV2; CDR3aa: CARAGLAGVPSYEQYF; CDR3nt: TGTGCCAGGGCGGGACTAGCGGGGGTCCCCTCCTACGAGCAGTACTTC
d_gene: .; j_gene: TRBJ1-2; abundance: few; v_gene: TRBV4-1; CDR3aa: CASSQVWGADSYGYTF; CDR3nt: TGCGCCAGCAGCCAAGTCTGGGGGGCCGACTCTTATGGCTACACCTTC
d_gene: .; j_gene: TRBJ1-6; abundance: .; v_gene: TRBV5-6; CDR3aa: CASSLFGALINSPLHF; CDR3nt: TGTGCCAGCAGCTTGTTTGGGGCGCTGATCAATTCACCCCTCCACTTT
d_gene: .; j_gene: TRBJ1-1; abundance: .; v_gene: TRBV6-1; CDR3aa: CATSPGQNTEAFF; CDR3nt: TGTGCCACCTCACCTGGGCAGAACACTGAAGCTTTCTTT
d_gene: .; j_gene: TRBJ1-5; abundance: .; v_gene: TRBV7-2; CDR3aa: CASSFHSNQPQHF; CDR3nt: TGTGCCAGCAGCTTTCATAGCAATCAGCCCCAGCATTTT
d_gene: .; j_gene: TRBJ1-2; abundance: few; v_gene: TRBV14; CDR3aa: CASSREGYGYTF; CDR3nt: TGTGCCAGCAGCCGAGAGGGCTATGGCTACACCTTC
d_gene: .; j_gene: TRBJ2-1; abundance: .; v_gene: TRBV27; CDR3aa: CASSFTQGNEQFF; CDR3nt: TGTGCCAGCAGTTTCACCCAGGGGAATGAGCAGTTCTTC
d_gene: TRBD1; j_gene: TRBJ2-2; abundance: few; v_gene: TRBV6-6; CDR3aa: CASRSFQGAPGELFF; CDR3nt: TGTGCCAGCAGATCATTTCAGGGGGCCCCCGGGGAGCTGTTTTTT
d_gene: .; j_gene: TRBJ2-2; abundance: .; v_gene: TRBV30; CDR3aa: CAWSQKWVPGELFF; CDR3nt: TGTGCCTGGAGTCAAAAGTGGGTACCCGGGGAGCTGTTTTTT
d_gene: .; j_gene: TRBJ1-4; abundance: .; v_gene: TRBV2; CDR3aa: CASKLAGSNEKLFF; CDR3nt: TGTGCCAGTAAGCTGGCAGGGAGTAATGAAAAACTGTTTTTT
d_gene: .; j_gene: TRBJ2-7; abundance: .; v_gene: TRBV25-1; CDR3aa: CASSESGRGIFQYEQYF; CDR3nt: TGTGCCAGCAGTGAGTCCGGCAGGGGAATTTTTCAATACGAGCAGTACTTC
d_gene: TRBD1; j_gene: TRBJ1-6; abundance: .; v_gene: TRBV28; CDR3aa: CASSPGDRGYNSPLHF; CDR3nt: TGTGCCAGCAGTCCGGGGGACAGGGGGTATAATTCACCCCTCCACTTT
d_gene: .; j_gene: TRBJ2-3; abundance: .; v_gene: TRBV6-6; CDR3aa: CASSYVGGDTQYF; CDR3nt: TGTGCCAGCAGTTACGTAGGGGGAGATACGCAGTATTTT
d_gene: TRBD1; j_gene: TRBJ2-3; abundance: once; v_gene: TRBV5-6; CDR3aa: CASSLGRQGADTQYF; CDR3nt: TGTGCCAGCAGCTTGGGTAGACAGGGGGCAGATACGCAGTATTTT
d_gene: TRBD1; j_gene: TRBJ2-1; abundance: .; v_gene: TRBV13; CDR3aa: CASSSLGGTGAYEQFF; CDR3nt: TGTGCCAGCAGCTCCCTGGGCGGGACAGGGGCATATGAGCAGTTCTTC
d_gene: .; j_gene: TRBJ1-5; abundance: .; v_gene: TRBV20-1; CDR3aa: CSARHNQPQHF; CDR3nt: TGCAGTGCTAGACACAATCAGCCCCAGCATTTT
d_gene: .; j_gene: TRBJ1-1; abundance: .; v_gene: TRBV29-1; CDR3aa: CSVEMRGAQAFF; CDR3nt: TGCAGCGTTGAAATGCGGGGGGCGCAGGCTTTCTTT
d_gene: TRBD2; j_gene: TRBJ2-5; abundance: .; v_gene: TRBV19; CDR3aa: CASRGTSGGAETQYF; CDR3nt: TGTGCCAGTAGGGGGACTAGCGGGGGGGCAGAGACCCAGTACTTC
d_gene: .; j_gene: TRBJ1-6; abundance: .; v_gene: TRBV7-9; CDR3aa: CASSFLSTDNSPLHF; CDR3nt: TGTGCCAGCAGCTTTCTATCGACGGACAATTCACCCCTCCACTTT
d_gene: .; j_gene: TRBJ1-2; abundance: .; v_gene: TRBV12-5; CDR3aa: CASGLTGLYGYTF; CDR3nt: TGTGCTAGTGGTTTAACAGGGTTATATGGCTACACCTTC
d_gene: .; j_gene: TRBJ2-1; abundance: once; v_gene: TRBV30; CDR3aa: CAWSSIDGGDYYNEQFF; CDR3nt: TGTGCCTGGAGTTCGATCGATGGCGGGGATTACTACAATGAGCAGTTCTTC
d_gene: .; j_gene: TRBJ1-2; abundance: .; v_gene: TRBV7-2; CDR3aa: CASSESRGSGYTF; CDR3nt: TGTGCCAGCAGCGAAAGCCGGGGGTCTGGCTACACCTTC
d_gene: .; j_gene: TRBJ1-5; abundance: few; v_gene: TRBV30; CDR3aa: CAWGGTTVQPQHF; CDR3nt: TGTGCCTGGGGTGGGACTACCGTTCAGCCCCAGCATTTT
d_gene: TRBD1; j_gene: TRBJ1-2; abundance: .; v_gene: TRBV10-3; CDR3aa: CAINVDRGRRDYGYTF; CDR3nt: TGTGCCATCAATGTGGACAGGGGGCGTAGGGACTATGGCTACACCTTC
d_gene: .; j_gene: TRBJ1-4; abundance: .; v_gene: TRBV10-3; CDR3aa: CAISRSGQDNEKLFF; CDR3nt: TGTGCCATCAGTCGCTCGGGGCAGGACAATGAAAAACTGTTTTTT
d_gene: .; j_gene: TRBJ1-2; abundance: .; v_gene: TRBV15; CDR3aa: CATQVDRNNYGYTF; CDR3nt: TGTGCCACCCAAGTCGACAGAAATAACTATGGCTATACCTTC
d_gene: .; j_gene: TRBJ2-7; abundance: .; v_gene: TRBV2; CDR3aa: CASSWTASEQYF; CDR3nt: TGTGCCAGCAGCTGGACAGCTTCTGAGCAGTACTTC
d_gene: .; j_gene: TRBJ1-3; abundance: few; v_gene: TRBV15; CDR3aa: CATSRRAGTTGNTIYF; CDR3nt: TGTGCCACCAGCAGACGGGCCGGGACGACTGGAAACACCATATATTTT
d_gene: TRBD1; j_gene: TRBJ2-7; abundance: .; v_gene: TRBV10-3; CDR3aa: CAISGVHRGQSYEQYF; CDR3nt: TGTGCCATCAGTGGGGTCCACAGGGGGCAATCCTACGAGCAGTACTTC
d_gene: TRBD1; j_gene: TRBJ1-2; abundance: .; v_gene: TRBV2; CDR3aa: CASRGDSEVGYTF; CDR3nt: TGTGCCAGCAGAGGGGACAGTGAAGTTGGCTACACCTTC
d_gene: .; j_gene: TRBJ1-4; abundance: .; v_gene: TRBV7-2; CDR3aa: CASSVDRGGAGKLFF; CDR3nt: TGTGCCAGCAGCGTGGATCGGGGTGGGGCTGGAAAACTGTTTTTT
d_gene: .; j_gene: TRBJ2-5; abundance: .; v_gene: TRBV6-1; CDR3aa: CASDGLQETQYF; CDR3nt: TGTGCCAGCGACGGGTTACAAGAGACCCAGTACTTC
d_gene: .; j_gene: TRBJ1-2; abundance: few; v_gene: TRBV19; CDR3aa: CASSPPTGNYGYTF; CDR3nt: TGTGCCAGTAGTCCGCCTACAGGAAACTATGGCTACACCTTC
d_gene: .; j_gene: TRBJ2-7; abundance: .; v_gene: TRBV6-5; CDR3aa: CASSYDMGLLRYF; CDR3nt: TGTGCCAGCAGTTACGATATGGGACTTCTCCGGTACTTC
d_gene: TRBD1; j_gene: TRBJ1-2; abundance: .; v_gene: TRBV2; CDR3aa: CASSVDRVGGYTF; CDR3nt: TGTGCCAGCAGTGTGGACAGGGTGGGCGGCTACACCTTC
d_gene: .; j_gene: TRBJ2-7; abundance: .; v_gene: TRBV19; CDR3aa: CASRRVSSSYEQYF; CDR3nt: TGTGCCAGTCGTAGAGTGTCAAGCTCCTACGAGCAGTACTTC